Included here is one TCR beta chain sequence, with context. Sequenced by immunoSEQ multiplex PCR; TCRdb stores in-frame clones only, minus some. Here the sample spans about 150,000 clones, 84% being singletons. This sample was taken from a study of blood T cell repertoires in COVID-19. Germline assignment: CDR1 MNHNY and CDR2 SVGAGI (reference sequence). CDR3 length: 13 amino acids. V gave up 5 bases and J gave up 8 bases, with 12 bases separating them. The clonotype originates from a woman aged 50 to 60 in a cohort sampled during active or convalescent COVID-19. This chain joins TRBV6-6 and TRBJ1-4; D possibly corresponds to TRBD1 (5 bases). Specimen: peripheral blood. CDR3 amino acids: CASSPRRGEKLFF. CDR3 DNA sequence: TGTGCCAGCAGTCCCCGACGGGGGGAAAAACTGTTTTTT.